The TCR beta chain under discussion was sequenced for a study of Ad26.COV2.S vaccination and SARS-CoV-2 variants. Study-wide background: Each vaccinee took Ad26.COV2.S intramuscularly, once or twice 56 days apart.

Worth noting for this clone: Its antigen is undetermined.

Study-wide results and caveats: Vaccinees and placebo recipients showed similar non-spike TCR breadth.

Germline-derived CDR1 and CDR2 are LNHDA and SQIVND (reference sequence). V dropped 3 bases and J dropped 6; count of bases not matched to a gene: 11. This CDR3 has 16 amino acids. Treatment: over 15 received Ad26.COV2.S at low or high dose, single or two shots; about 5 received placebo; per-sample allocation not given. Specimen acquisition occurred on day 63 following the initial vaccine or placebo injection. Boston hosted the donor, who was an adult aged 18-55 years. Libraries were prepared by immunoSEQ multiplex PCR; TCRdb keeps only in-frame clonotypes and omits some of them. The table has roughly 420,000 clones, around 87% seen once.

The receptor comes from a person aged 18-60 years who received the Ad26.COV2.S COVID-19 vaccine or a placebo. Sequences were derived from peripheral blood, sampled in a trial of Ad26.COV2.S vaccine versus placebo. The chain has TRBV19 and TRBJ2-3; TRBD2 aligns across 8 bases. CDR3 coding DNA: TGTGCCAGTAGTATCGGGGGGGGAATCCCGGACGATACGCAGTATTTT. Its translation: CASSIGGGIPDDTQYF. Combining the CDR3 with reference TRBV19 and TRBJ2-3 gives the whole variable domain DGGITQSPKYLFRKEGQNVTLSCEQNLNHDAMYWYRQDPGQGLRLIYYSQIVNDFQKGDIAEGYSVSREKKESFPLTVTSAQKNPTAFYLCASSIGGGIPDDTQYFGPGTRLTVL.